This entry lists 24 T cell receptor beta chains sequenced from one sample in a study of shared clonotypes between healthy human individuals. Terminally differentiated effector memory CD45RA+ cells were left out of the naive CD8 fraction, which was CD45RO-negative and positively selected for CCR7. Clones were sequenced by immunoSEQ multiplex PCR, and TCRdb holds only the in-frame ones, with some missing. The sample includes around 2,000,000 clones, about 95% of them seen just once. Sequenced input: naive CD8+ T cells sorted from blood. Source of these receptors: a man younger than 35 in good health.

V usage is TRBV29-1 and J usage is TRBJ2-3; tentative D call: TRBD2 (7 bases). The V gene's germline CDR1 is SQVTM and CDR2 ANQGSEA. The CDR3 length is 14 residues. The V end was cut by 4 bases, the J end by 2 bases, with 13 bases between. CDR3 sequence reads: CSVARAGATDTQYF. The CDR3 DNA sequence: TGCAGCGTTGCGCGCGCGGGGGCCACAGATACGCAGTATTTT.

This sequence joins TRBV27 and TRBJ2-1; D may match TRBD1 or TRBD2 (6 bases each). V was cut by 1 base and J by 7 bases, with 17 bases left in between. The CDR3 covers 16 residues. Germline V CDR1 and CDR2: MNHEY, SMNVEV (reference sequence). The CDR3 region has the DNA TGTGCCAGCAGTTTATTGAACGGGGGCCCCGATAATGAGCAGTTCTTC. Translating gives CASSLLNGGPDNEQFF.

This chain links TRBV11-2 with TRBJ2-1, with TRBD2 matching 7 bases. CDR1 and CDR2 (germline): SGHAT, FQNNGV. V was pared by 5 bases and J by 5 bases, with 6 bases of the junction left unmatched. This CDR3 comprises 14 residues. The CDR3, as DNA: TGTGCCAGCAGCCGAGGCGGGGGTAACAATGAGCAGTTCTTC. Its protein is CASSRGGGNNEQFF. Full variable domain (outside the CDR3, taken from reference TRBV11-2 and TRBJ2-1): EAGVAQSPRYKIIEKRQSVAFWCNPISGHATLYWYQQILGQGPKLLIQFQNNGVVDDSQLPKDRFSAERLKGVDSTLKIQPAKLEDSAVYLCASSRGGGNNEQFFGPGTRLTVL.

With respect to this clone: Other DNA sequences in the same sample also yield this CDR3. V gene TRBV4-1 combines with J gene TRBJ2-7; no definite D call. Germline V CDR1 and CDR2: MGHRA, YSYEKL. The CDR3 totals 14 residues. V was pared by 0 bases and J by 2 bases, with 8 bases between. CDR3 nucleotide sequence: TGCGCCAGCAGCCAAGATTCCAGGACCTACGAGCAGTACTTC. It yields the protein CASSQDSRTYEQYF.

The chain combines TRBV9 with TRBJ1-3; D is unresolved. Germline CDR1 SGDLS, CDR2 YYNGEE. This CDR3 is built from 15 residues. The V and J ends lost 1 base and 0 bases respectively, with 8 bases between them. CDR3 protein: CASSVSGNSGNTIYF. CDR3 DNA: TGTGCCAGCAGCGTAAGCGGGAACTCTGGAAACACCATATATTTT.

The chain recombines TRBV6-1 with TRBJ1-2; 11 positions agree with TRBD1. Germline V gene lookup returns CDR1 MNHNS and CDR2 SASEGT. The CDR3 is 15 amino acids. Trimming removed 5 bases from V and 2 bases from J; junction bases left unmatched: 4. The CDR3 sequence is CASSFGQGANYGYTF. CDR3 in DNA: TGTGCCAGCAGTTTTGGACAGGGGGCGAACTATGGCTACACCTTC.

The rearrangement joins TRBV5-4 to TRBJ1-2, with unresolved D. Deletions cut 4 bases from V and 2 bases from J, with 12 bases between. CDR1 and CDR2 (germline): SGHNT, YYREEE (reference sequence). This CDR3 is built from 14 residues. The CDR3 sequence: CASSASNPNYGYTF. CDR3 nucleotide sequence: TGTGCCAGCAGCGCATCGAACCCGAACTATGGCTACACCTTC.

The rearrangement links TRBV30 to TRBJ2-3, with D perhaps TRBD1 (5 bases). The CDR3 has 15 residues. CDR1 GTSNPN and CDR2 SVGIG come from the germline V gene (reference sequence). Trimming pared 0 bases from V and 2 bases from J, leaving 12 bases between. The CDR3, as DNA: TGTGCCTGGAGTGTAGGTCAGGGCACCACAGATACGCAGTATTTT. It specifies CAWSVGQGTTDTQYF.

About this clone: Other nucleotide sequences in the sample specify the same CDR3. The chain couples TRBV4-1 to TRBJ2-7, with D perhaps TRBD1 (7 bases). Germline-derived CDR1 and CDR2 are MGHRA and YSYEKL. The CDR3 sequence is 14 residues long. V was trimmed by 4 bases and J by 0 bases, leaving 10 bases between them. CDR3 nucleotide sequence: TGCGCCAGCAGCCCGCGGGACAGCTCCTACGAGCAGTACTTC. Its protein product is CASSPRDSSYEQYF.

The CDR3 spells CASSLFTGEGETQYF. CDR3 nucleotides: TGTGCCAGCAGTCTCTTCACAGGGGAGGGGGAGACCCAGTACTTC. The chain is built from TRBV27 and TRBJ2-5, with D perhaps assigned TRBD1 or TRBD2 (7 bases each). Deletions cut 5 bases from V and 5 bases from J, with 18 bases between. The CDR3 sequence is 15 residues long. CDR1 and CDR2 from the germline V gene are MNHEY and SMNVEV (reference sequence).

The rearrangement links TRBV4-1 to TRBJ1-3; 7 bases fit TRBD1. Trimming cost V 4 bases and J 5 bases; bases outside gene matches: 8. Germline V gene sequence: CDR1 MGHRA, CDR2 YSYEKL. This CDR3 spans 15 amino acids. The CDR3 sequence is CASSLLTGTRNTIYF. The CDR3 DNA is TGCGCCAGCAGCCTCCTGACAGGGACTAGAAACACCATATATTTT.

The chain combines TRBV2 with TRBJ1-1; 8 positions agree with TRBD1. This CDR3 has 15 amino acids. The J segment lost 0 bases and the V segment lost 7 bases, leaving 7 bases of the junction unmatched. Germline assignment: CDR1 SNHLY and CDR2 FYNNEI. Written as DNA, the CDR3 is TGTGCCAGCACTCGGACAGGGCCCTTGAACACTGAAGCTTTCTTT. Translating it yields CASTRTGPLNTEAFF.

The V and J genes are TRBV6-6 and TRBJ1-2, with D possibly TRBD1 on 5 matching bases. V lost 8 bases to trimming and J lost 1 base, with 20 bases between them. CDR1 is MNHNY and CDR2 is SVGAGI in the germline V gene (reference sequence). CDR3 length: 16 residues. DNA for the CDR3: TGTGCCAGCGAACCGTCGGTGGGGCCCGTTAACTATGGCTACACCTTC. Amino acids: CASEPSVGPVNYGYTF.

The chain is built from TRBV7-7 and TRBJ2-6, with no clear D. This CDR3 has 15 residues. Trimming shortened V by 5 bases and J by 5 bases, and 13 bases separated the two germline ends. Per germline, CDR1 SSHAT and CDR2 FNYEAQ (reference sequence). CDR3 sequence reads: CASSMPQSRANVLTF. DNA of the CDR3: TGTGCCAGCAGCATGCCACAAAGTCGGGCCAACGTCCTGACTTTC.

V usage is TRBV7-9 and J usage is TRBJ1-1; 11 nucleotides align to TRBD1. This CDR3 contains 14 residues. From germline, CDR1 is SEHNR and CDR2 FQNEAQ (reference sequence). V shed 5 bases and J 6 bases; nucleotides not matched to a gene: 5. The CDR3 DNA reads TGTGCCAGCAGCCAGGGACAGGGGGTGCCTGAAGCTTTCTTT. This sequence encodes CASSQGQGVPEAFF.

This clone was observed once. This chain connects TRBV6-1 to TRBJ1-4; D might be TRBD1 (6 bases). This CDR3 contains 15 residues. Germline V gene sequence: CDR1 MNHNS, CDR2 SASEGT. The V end was cut by 1 base, the J end by 5 bases, with 11 bases between. This chain's CDR3 is CASSEVRQANEKLFF. The CDR3 nucleotides read TGTGCCAGCAGTGAAGTCCGACAGGCGAATGAAAAACTGTTTTTT.

The chain couples TRBV7-9 to TRBJ2-7, with 9 bases lining up with TRBD2. The germline gives CDR1 SEHNR, CDR2 FQNEAQ (reference sequence). J gave up 6 bases and V 1 base, and 10 bases lay outside the gene matches. This CDR3 region has 16 residues. DNA of the CDR3: TGTGCCAGCAGCTTAGGGTCCCTAGCGGGAAAAGGCGAGCAGTACTTC. Translation gives CASSLGSLAGKGEQYF.

The rearrangement links TRBV6-1 to TRBJ2-1, with a weak D call TRBD1 (6 bases). The CDR3 extends over 12 amino acids. The germline gives CDR1 MNHNS, CDR2 SASEGT. V lost 6 bases and J 10 bases, leaving 13 bases between the germline ends. The CDR3 sequence: CASRDYREEQFF. Here the CDR3 DNA reads TGTGCCAGCAGGGATTACAGGGAGGAGCAGTTCTTC.

A remark on this clone: Other nucleotide sequences from this sample produce the same CDR3. The rearrangement uses TRBV6-5 and TRBJ1-1; TRBD1 is a possible D gene (5 bases). The CDR3 length is 14 residues. Germline values: CDR1 MNHEY, CDR2 SVGAGI. With 3 bases removed from V and 1 base from J, the gap between germline ends came to 9 bases. For the CDR3, the DNA is TGTGCCAGCAGTTATCTGGGGGGGAACACTGAAGCTTTCTTT. Translated: CASSYLGGNTEAFF.

As concerns this clone: This CDR3 is also generated by other DNA sequences in the sample. V is TRBV7-9 and J is TRBJ2-5, with D possibly being TRBD2 (6 bases). CDR3 size: 15 residues. V dropped 1 base and J dropped 1 base, with 10 bases sitting between them. Per the germline V gene, CDR1 is SEHNR and CDR2 is FQNEAQ (reference sequence). CDR3: CASSLGAEGQETQYF. CDR3 nucleotide sequence: TGTGCCAGCAGCTTAGGAGCGGAGGGCCAAGAGACCCAGTACTTC. The full variable domain, its missing parts supplied by reference TRBV7-9 and TRBJ2-5, is DTGVSQNPRHKITKRGQNVTFRCDPISEHNRLYWYRQTLGQGPEFLTYFQNEAQLEKSRLLSDRFSAERPKGSFSTLEIQRTEQGDSAMYLCASSLGAEGQETQYFGPGTRLLVL.

The rearrangement joins TRBV29-1 to TRBJ2-1; D gene ambiguous. The V end was cut by 4 bases, the J end by 8 bases, with 3 bases between. This CDR3 is built from 9 residues. Germline V CDR1 and CDR2: SQVTM, ANQGSEA. CDR3 loop: CSVGDEQFF. CDR3 sequence (DNA): TGCAGCGTTGGCGATGAGCAGTTCTTC.

The chain recombines TRBV9 with TRBJ2-7, with TRBD1 matching 7 bases. Germline V lookup: CDR1 SGDLS, CDR2 YYNGEE. V gave up 4 bases and J gave up 8 bases; unmatched junction bases: 6. The CDR3 sequence is 12 residues long. Here the CDR3 DNA reads TGTGCCAGCAGCTTGCAGGGGGACAAGCAGTACTTC. It codes for CASSLQGDKQYF.

This rearrangement joins TRBV9 to TRBJ2-1, with 14 bases aligning to TRBD2. From germline, CDR1 is SGDLS and CDR2 YYNGEE. V was pared by 3 bases and J by 4 bases, with 6 bases of the junction left unmatched. The CDR3 length is 17 residues. In DNA, the CDR3 is TGTGCCAGCAGCGAGAGGGGGACTAGCGGGAGTTACAATGAGCAGTTCTTC. Translation gives CASSERGTSGSYNEQFF.

This clone has a single count. The chain joins TRBV14 to TRBJ1-1; D perhaps matches TRBD1 (6 bases). This CDR3 comprises 14 residues. Between the trimmed V and J ends, which lost 4 bases and 3 bases, there was a span of 12 bases. Germline V CDR1 and CDR2: SGHDN, FVKESK. CDR3 protein: CASSPPGAYTEAFF. Here the CDR3 DNA reads TGTGCCAGCAGCCCCCCAGGGGCATACACTGAAGCTTTCTTT.